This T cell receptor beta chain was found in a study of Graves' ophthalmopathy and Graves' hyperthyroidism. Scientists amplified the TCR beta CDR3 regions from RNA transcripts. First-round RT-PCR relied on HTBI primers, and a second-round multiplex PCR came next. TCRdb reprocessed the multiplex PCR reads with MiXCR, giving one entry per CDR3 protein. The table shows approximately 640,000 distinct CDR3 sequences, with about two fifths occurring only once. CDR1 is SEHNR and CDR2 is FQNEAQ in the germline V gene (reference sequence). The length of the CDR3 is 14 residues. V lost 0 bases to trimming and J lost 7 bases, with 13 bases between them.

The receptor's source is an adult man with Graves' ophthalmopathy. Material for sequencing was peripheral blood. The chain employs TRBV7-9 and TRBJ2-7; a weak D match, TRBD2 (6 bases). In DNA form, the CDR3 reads TGTGCCAGCAGCTTAGCAGGAGGGCCCGAGGAGCAGTACTTC. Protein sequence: CASSLAGGPEEQYF.